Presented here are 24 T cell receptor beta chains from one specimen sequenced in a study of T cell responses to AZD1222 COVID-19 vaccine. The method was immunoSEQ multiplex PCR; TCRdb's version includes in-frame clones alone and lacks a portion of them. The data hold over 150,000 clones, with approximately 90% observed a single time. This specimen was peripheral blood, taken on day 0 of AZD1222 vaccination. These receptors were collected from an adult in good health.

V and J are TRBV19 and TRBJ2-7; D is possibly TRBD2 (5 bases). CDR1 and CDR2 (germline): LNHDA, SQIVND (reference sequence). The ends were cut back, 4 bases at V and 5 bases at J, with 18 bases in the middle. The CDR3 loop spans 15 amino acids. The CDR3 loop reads CASSTGRAIGDEQYF. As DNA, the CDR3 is TGTGCCAGTAGTACCGGGCGGGCCATCGGGGACGAGCAGTACTTC.

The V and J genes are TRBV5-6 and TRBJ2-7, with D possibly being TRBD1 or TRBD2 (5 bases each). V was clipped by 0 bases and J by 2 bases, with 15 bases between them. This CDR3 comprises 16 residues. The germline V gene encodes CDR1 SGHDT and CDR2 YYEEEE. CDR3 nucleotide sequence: TGTGCCAGCAGCTTGGGAGGATCGGGACCCCCCTACGAGCAGTACGTC. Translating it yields CASSLGGSGPPYEQYV.

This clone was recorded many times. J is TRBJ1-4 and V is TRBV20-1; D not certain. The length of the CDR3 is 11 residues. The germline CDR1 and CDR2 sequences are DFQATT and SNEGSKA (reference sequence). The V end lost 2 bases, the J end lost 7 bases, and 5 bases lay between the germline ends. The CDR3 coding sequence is TGCAGTGCTAGAAACGCTGAAAAACTGTTTTTT. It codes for CSARNAEKLFF.

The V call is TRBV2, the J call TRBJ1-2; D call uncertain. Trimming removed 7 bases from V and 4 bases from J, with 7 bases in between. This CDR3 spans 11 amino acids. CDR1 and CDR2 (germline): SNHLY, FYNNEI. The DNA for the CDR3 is TGTGCCAGCACATACGGCTATGGCTACACCTTC. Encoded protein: CASTYGYGYTF.

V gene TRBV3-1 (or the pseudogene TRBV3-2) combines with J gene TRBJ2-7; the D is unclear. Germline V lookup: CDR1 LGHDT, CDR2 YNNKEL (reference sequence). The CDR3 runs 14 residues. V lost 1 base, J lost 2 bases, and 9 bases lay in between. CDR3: CASSQGAGTYEQYV. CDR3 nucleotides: TGTGCCAGCAGCCAAGGCGCAGGAACCTACGAGCAGTACGTC.

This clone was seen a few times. The CDR3 sequence is CASRRIFTEAFF. The DNA for the CDR3 is TGTGCCAGTAGACGGATCTTCACTGAAGCTTTCTTT. The V and J genes are TRBV19 and TRBJ1-1; D gene unclear. Looked up from germline, CDR1 is LNHDA and CDR2 is SQIVND (reference sequence). The CDR3 loop spans 12 amino acids. The V and J ends lost 6 bases and 4 bases respectively, with 9 bases between them.

Here the CDR3 reads CASRDRGHTGELFF. In DNA form, the CDR3 reads TGTGCCAGCAGGGACCGAGGCCACACCGGGGAGCTGTTTTTT. The rearrangement uses TRBV2 and TRBJ2-2; D call uncertain. With 6 bases removed from V and 3 bases from J, the gap between germline ends came to 11 bases. Germline V gene sequence: CDR1 SNHLY, CDR2 FYNNEI. The length of the CDR3 is 14 residues.

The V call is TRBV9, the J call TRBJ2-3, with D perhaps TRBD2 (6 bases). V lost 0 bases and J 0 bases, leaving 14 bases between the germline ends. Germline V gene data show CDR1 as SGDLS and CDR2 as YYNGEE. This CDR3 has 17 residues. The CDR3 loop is CASSVAIGGASTDTQYF. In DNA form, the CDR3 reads TGTGCCAGCAGCGTAGCTATAGGCGGGGCTAGCACAGATACGCAGTATTTT. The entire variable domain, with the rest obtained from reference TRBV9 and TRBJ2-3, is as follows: DSGVTQTPKHLITATGQRVTLRCSPRSGDLSVYWYQQSLDQGLQFLIQYYNGEERAKGNILERFSAQQFPDLHSELNLSSLELGDSALYFCASSVAIGGASTDTQYFGPGTRLTVL.

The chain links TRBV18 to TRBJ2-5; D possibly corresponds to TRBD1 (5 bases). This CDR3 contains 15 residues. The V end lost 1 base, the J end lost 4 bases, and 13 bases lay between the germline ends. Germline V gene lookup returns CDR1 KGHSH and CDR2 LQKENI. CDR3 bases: TGTGCCAGCTCACCACAATCCCAGGGAATAGAGACCCAGTACTTC. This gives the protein CASSPQSQGIETQYF.

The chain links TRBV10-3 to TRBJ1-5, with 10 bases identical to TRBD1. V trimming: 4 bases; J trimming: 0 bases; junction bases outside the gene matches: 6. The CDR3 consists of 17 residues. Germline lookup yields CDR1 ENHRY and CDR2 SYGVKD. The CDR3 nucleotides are TGTGCCATCAGTGGTCGGGACAGGGGTTATAGCAATCAGCCCCAGCATTTT. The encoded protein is CAISGRDRGYSNQPQHF.

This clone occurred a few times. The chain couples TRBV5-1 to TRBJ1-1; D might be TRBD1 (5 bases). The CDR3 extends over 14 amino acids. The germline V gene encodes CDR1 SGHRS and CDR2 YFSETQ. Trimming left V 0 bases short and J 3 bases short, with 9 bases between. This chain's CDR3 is CASSLVQGDTEAFF. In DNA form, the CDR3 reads TGCGCCAGCAGCTTGGTCCAGGGAGACACTGAAGCTTTCTTT.

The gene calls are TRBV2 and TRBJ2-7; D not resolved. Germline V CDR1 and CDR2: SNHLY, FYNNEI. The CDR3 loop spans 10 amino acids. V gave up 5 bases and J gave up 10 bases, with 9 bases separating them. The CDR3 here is CASSSVVQYF. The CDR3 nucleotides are TGTGCCAGCAGTTCGGTGGTACAGTACTTC.

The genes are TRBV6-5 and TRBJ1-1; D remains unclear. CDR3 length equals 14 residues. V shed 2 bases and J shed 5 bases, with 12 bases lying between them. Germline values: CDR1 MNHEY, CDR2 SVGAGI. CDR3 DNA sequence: TGTGCCAGCAGTTACCAACGGGTGGAAACTGAAGCTTTCTTT. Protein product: CASSYQRVETEAFF.

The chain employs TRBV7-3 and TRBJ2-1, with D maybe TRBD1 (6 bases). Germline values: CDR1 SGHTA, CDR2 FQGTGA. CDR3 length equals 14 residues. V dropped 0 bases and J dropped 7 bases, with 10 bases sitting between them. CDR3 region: CASSLTLQGNEQFF. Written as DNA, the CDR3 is TGTGCCAGCAGCTTAACCCTACAGGGTAATGAGCAGTTCTTC.

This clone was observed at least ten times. CDR3 sequence reads: CASSVGGLTNQPQHF. The DNA of the CDR3 is TGTGCCAGCAGCGTTGGCGGCCTCACCAATCAGCCCCAGCATTTT. The chain carries TRBV5-6 and TRBJ1-5, with D unclear. The CDR3 has 15 amino acids. V was trimmed by 4 bases and J by 3 bases, leaving 14 bases between them. Germline V gives CDR1 SGHDT, CDR2 YYEEEE.

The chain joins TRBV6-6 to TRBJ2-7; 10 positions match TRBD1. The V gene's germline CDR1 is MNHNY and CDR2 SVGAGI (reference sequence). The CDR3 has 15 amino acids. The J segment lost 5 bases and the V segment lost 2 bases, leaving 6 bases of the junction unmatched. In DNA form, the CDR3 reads TGTGCCAGCAGTTACCAAAGACAGGGGGCAAACGAGCAGTACTTC. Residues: CASSYQRQGANEQYF.

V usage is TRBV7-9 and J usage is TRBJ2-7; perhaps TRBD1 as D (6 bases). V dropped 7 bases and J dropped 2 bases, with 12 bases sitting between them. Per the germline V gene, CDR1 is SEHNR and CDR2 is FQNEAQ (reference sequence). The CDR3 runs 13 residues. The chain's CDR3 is CASKPEGAYEQYF. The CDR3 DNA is TGTGCCAGCAAACCAGAGGGGGCCTACGAGCAGTACTTC.

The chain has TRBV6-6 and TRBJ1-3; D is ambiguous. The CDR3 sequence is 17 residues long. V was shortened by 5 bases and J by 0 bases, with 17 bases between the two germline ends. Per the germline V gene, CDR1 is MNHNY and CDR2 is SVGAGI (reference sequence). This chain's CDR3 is CASSPRSSVLSGNTIYF. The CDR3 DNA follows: TGTGCCAGCAGTCCCCGCTCGTCAGTTCTCTCTGGAAACACCATATATTTT.

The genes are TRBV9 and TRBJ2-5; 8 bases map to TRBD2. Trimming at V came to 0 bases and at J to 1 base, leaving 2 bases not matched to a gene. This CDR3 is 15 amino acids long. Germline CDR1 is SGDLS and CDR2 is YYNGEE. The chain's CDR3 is CASSVAGGPQETQYF. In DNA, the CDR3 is TGTGCCAGCAGCGTAGCGGGGGGGCCCCAAGAGACCCAGTACTTC.

The CDR3 here is CASGPQGSYNEQFF. The CDR3 DNA is TGCGCCAGCGGCCCTCAAGGGAGTTACAATGAGCAGTTCTTC. This sequence joins TRBV5-1 and TRBJ2-1; D perhaps matches TRBD2 (5 bases). This CDR3 spans 14 amino acids. V was pared by 7 bases and J by 4 bases, with 15 bases between. Germline values: CDR1 SGHRS, CDR2 YFSETQ. Full variable domain (outside the CDR3, taken from reference TRBV5-1 and TRBJ2-1): KAGVTQTPRYLIKTRGQQVTLSCSPISGHRSVSWYQQTPGQGLQFLFEYFSETQRNKGNFPGRFSGRQFSNSRSEMNVSTLELGDSALYLCASGPQGSYNEQFFGPGTRLTVL.

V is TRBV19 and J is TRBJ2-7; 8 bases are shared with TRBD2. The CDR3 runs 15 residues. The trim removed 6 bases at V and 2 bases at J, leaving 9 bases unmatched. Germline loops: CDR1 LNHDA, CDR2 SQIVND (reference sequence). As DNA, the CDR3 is TGTGCCAGTAGGGAAAGCGGGGGCCTAACCTACGAGCAGTACTTC. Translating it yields CASRESGGLTYEQYF.

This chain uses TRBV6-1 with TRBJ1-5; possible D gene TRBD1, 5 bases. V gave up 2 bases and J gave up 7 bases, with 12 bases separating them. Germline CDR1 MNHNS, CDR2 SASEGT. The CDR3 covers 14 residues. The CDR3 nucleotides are TGTGCCAGCAGTGAACAGGGTTTGAGGCAGCCCCAGCATTTT. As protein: CASSEQGLRQPQHF.

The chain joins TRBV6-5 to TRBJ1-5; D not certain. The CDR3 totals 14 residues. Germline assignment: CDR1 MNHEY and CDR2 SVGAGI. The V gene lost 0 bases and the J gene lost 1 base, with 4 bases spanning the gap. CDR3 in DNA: TGTGCCAGCAGTTACTCGAACAGCAATCAGCCCCAGCATTTT. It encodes CASSYSNSNQPQHF.

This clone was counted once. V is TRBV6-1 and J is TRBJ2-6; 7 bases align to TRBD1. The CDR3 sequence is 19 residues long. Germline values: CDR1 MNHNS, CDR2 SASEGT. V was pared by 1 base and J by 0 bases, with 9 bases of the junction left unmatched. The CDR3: CASSEEQYRGYSGANVLTF. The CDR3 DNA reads TGTGCCAGCAGTGAAGAGCAATACAGGGGCTACTCTGGGGCCAACGTCCTGACTTTC.